These T cell receptor beta chains were read from a single sample in a study of T cells after yellow fever vaccination. TCRdb analysed the 5' RACE reads with MiXCR anew, one entry per CDR3 protein. Here the sample spans roughly 310,000 distinct CDR3 sequences, roughly 3.5% being singletons. The specimen comprised PBMCs, sampled on the day of the yellow fever booster vaccination. The receptors were gathered from a man younger than 35 who received the YFV17D yellow fever vaccine. CDR3s include the opening cysteine and the closing phenylalanine or tryptophan. D genes are given only for firm matches. The size field is filled for only some rows; it gives once, few, many or a size class.

>15|-|TRBJ2-7|TRBV5-1|many
CASSISQLLSYEQYF
TGCGCCAGCAGCATCTCCCAGCTTCTCTCCTACGAGCAGTACTTC
>17|-|TRBJ2-5|TRBV4-3|many
CASSQTGTLNSRETQYF
TGCGCCAGCAGCCAGACCGGGACTCTCAATTCGAGAGAGACCCAGTACTTC
>13|TRBD2|TRBJ2-3|TRBV20-1|few
CSVLAGPTDTQYF
TGCAGTGTCTTAGCGGGACCCACAGATACGCAGTATTTT
>13|TRBD1|TRBJ2-7|TRBV9|-
CASSVGTGGEQYF
TGTGCCAGCAGCGTAGGTACAGGGGGCGAGCAGTACTTC
>15|-|TRBJ2-2|TRBV7-2|many
CASSLGVGTTGELFF
TGTGCCAGCAGCTTGGGTGTGGGAACCACCGGGGAGCTGTTTTTT
>14|-|TRBJ1-2|TRBV5-5|-
CASSSEGFNYGYTF
TGTGCCAGCAGCAGTGAAGGATTTAACTATGGCTACACCTTC
>13|TRBD2|TRBJ2-3|TRBV29-1|-
CSVEGGGTDTQYF
TGCAGCGTTGAAGGCGGGGGGACAGATACGCAGTATTTT
>15|-|TRBJ1-2|TRBV7-2|few
CASSLVGWLSNGYTF
TGTGCCAGCAGCTTAGTCGGGTGGCTCTCGAATGGCTACACCTTC
>14|-|TRBJ1-1|TRBV10-3|large
CAISESRRFTEAFF
TGTGCCATCAGTGAGTCACGGAGGTTCACTGAAGCTTTCTTT
>17|TRBD2|TRBJ2-7|TRBV4-1|few
CASATDRPLAGKIEQYF
TGCGCCAGTGCAACGGACAGGCCGCTAGCGGGGAAGATAGAGCAGTACTTC